Below are 26 T cell receptor beta chains sequenced from a single sample in a study of blood T cell repertoires in COVID-19. Generated by immunoSEQ multiplex PCR, the TCRdb table keeps only in-frame clones and is missing some. The sample includes tens of thousands of clones, roughly 88% of them seen just once. Sequenced sample: peripheral blood. These receptor sequences come from a man aged 55 to 70 with acute or convalescent COVID-19.

The V gene is TRBV28, the J gene TRBJ1-2; TRBD1 might be the D (5 bases). CDR1 MDHEN and CDR2 SYDVKM come from the germline V gene. Trimming cost V 2 bases and J 4 bases, with 5 bases left between them. This CDR3 contains 12 residues. CDR3 in DNA: TGTGCCAGCAGTTTACAGGGCTATGGCTACACCTTC. Protein sequence: CASSLQGYGYTF.

The chain is built from TRBV7-3 and TRBJ2-3; D not resolved. CDR1 SGHTA and CDR2 FQGTGA come from the germline V gene. CDR3 length equals 14 residues. The V gene lost 2 bases and the J gene lost 1 base, with 7 bases spanning the gap. CDR3 nucleotides: TGTGCCAGCAGCTTAGACTGGGGCACAGATACGCAGTATTTT. Its translation: CASSLDWGTDTQYF. The entire variable domain, with the rest obtained from reference TRBV7-3 and TRBJ2-3, is as follows: GAGVSQTPSNKVTEKGKYVELRCDPISGHTALYWYRQSLGQGPEFLIYFQGTGAADDSGLPNDRFFAVRPEGSVSTLKIQRTERGDSAVYLCASSLDWGTDTQYFGPGTRLTVL.

V gene TRBV6-5 combines with J gene TRBJ2-2; the match to TRBD1 covers 11 bases. CDR3 size: 16 residues. Germline-derived CDR1 and CDR2 are MNHEY and SVGAGI. Losses at the gene ends were 4 bases for V and 4 bases for J; bases not matched to a gene: 5. The CDR3 reads CASSLRGTGGTGELFF. As DNA, the CDR3 is TGTGCCAGCAGTTTGAGGGGGACAGGGGGCACCGGGGAGCTGTTTTTT.

V gene TRBV7-2 combines with J gene TRBJ1-2; 8 bases map to TRBD1. Germline CDR1 and CDR2: SGHTA and FQGNSA. The CDR3 totals 15 residues. V gave up 2 bases and J gave up 5 bases; unmatched junction bases: 7. The CDR3: CASSLTTGALYGYTF. As DNA, the CDR3 is TGTGCCAGCAGCTTAACGACAGGGGCACTATATGGCTACACCTTC.

V gene TRBV7-2 combines with J gene TRBJ2-7, with D perhaps matching TRBD1 (5 bases). V was cut by 6 bases and J by 0 bases, with 15 bases left in between. The germline gives CDR1 SGHTA, CDR2 FQGNSA. The CDR3 has 15 residues. The CDR3: CASRAGPTASYEQYF. CDR3 DNA: TGTGCCAGCAGAGCCGGACCGACAGCCTCCTACGAGCAGTACTTC.

The rearrangement uses TRBV2 and TRBJ2-7, with 14 bases matching TRBD2. The length of the CDR3 is 16 residues. Unmatched junction bases numbered 7, after V lost 6 bases and J lost 3 bases. Germline CDR1 is SNHLY and CDR2 is FYNNEI. This CDR3 is CASRTSGGGNYYEQYF. CDR3 coding DNA: TGTGCCAGCAGGACTAGCGGGGGGGGTAACTACTACGAGCAGTACTTC.

The chain combines TRBV12-3 or TRBV12-4 with TRBJ1-5; D remains ambiguous. The CDR3 is 13 amino acids. V dropped 5 bases and J dropped 4 bases, with 9 bases sitting between them. The CDR3 sequence: CASSRLGNQPQHF. In nucleotides, the CDR3 is TGTGCCAGCAGTCGCCTCGGTAATCAGCCCCAGCATTTT.

This clone came up a few times. V gene TRBV30 combines with J gene TRBJ1-1; 9 bases are shared with TRBD1. This CDR3 is 16 amino acids long. Germline loops: CDR1 GTSNPN, CDR2 SVGIG (reference sequence). Germline trimming cut 3 bases from V and 3 bases from J; bases unmatched to any gene: 11. Here the CDR3 reads CAWSDSQGALDTEAFF. As DNA, the CDR3 is TGTGCCTGGAGCGACTCACAGGGGGCCTTGGACACTGAAGCTTTCTTT. Full variable domain (rest looked up from reference TRBV30 and TRBJ1-1): SQTIHQWPATLVQPVGSPLSLECTVEGTSNPNLYWYRQAAGRGLQLLFYSVGIGQISSEVPQNLSASRPQDRQFILSSKKLLLSDSGFYLCAWSDSQGALDTEAFFGQGTRLTVV.

This chain links TRBV21-1 with TRBJ2-5; TRBD2, as called in the table, went unchecked against the DNA. TRBV21-1 counts as a pseudogene. The length of the CDR3 is 16 residues. Written as DNA, the CDR3 is TGTGCCAGCAGCAACAGACTGGGAGAGGGCCAAGAGACCCAGTACTTC. Translating it yields CASSNRLGEGQETQYF.

This rearrangement joins TRBV5-4 to TRBJ1-5; no reliable D call. V dropped 2 bases and J dropped 6 bases, with 6 bases sitting between them. This CDR3 comprises 12 residues. Germline values: CDR1 SGHNT, CDR2 YYREEE (reference sequence). DNA for the CDR3: TGTGCCAGCAGCTTTCCCGGTCAGCCCCAGCATTTT. Translated: CASSFPGQPQHF.

The chain joins TRBV9 to TRBJ2-3; D remains unclear. Germline V gives CDR1 SGDLS, CDR2 YYNGEE. The CDR3 covers 13 residues. The V gene lost 0 bases and the J gene lost 4 bases, with 6 bases spanning the gap. CDR3 nucleotide sequence: TGTGCCAGCAGCGTAGGAGGTTCAGATACGCAGTATTTT. Its translation is CASSVGGSDTQYF.

As DNA, the CDR3 is TGTGCCAGCAGTTTCACGGGTAGTTCACCCCTCCACTTT. As protein: CASSFTGSSPLHF. V gene TRBV12-3 or TRBV12-4 combines with J gene TRBJ1-6; D not resolved. The V and J ends lost 3 bases and 9 bases respectively, with 9 bases between them. This CDR3 is 13 amino acids long.

The chain employs TRBV28 and TRBJ1-1, with D possibly TRBD1 on 6 matching bases. The V gene lost 6 bases and the J gene lost 5 bases, with 16 bases spanning the gap. This CDR3 contains 14 residues. Germline values: CDR1 MDHEN, CDR2 SYDVKM. The CDR3 loop is CASRMGGPSTEAFF. CDR3 DNA sequence: TGTGCCAGCAGAATGGGGGGGCCCTCAACTGAAGCTTTCTTT.

This clone was seen a few times. The rearrangement uses TRBV7-9 and TRBJ1-3; D unclear. This CDR3 has 12 amino acids. Trimming shortened V by 1 base and J by 8 bases, and 6 bases separated the two germline ends. Germline values: CDR1 SEHNR, CDR2 FQNEAQ (reference sequence). The CDR3 loop reads CASSLGVDTIYF. The CDR3 DNA reads as TGTGCCAGCAGCTTAGGCGTCGACACCATATATTTT. Full variable domain (missing parts from reference TRBV7-9 and TRBJ1-3): DTGVSQNPRHKITKRGQNVTFRCDPISEHNRLYWYRQTLGQGPEFLTYFQNEAQLEKSRLLSDRFSAERPKGSFSTLEIQRTEQGDSAMYLCASSLGVDTIYFGEGSWLTVV.

V usage is TRBV7-3 and J usage is TRBJ2-2, with 11 bases matching TRBD2. J was trimmed by 4 bases and V by 2 bases; bases with no gene match: 0. Germline V lookup: CDR1 SGHTA, CDR2 FQGTGA. This CDR3 is built from 15 residues. The CDR3 DNA is TGTGCCAGCAGCTTAGGACTAGCGGGCACCGGGGAGCTGTTTTTT. Protein sequence: CASSLGLAGTGELFF.

In DNA, the CDR3 is TGTGCCAGCAGCTTAGACCCTCCAGGGTCGAACACTGAAGCTTTCTTT. As protein: CASSLDPPGSNTEAFF. This chain joins TRBV13 and TRBJ1-1, with D possibly TRBD1 on 5 matching bases. The CDR3 has 16 residues. The germline CDR1 and CDR2 sequences are PRHDT and FYEKMQ (reference sequence). Trimming took off 1 base at V and 1 base at J, with 13 bases between the two ends.

This chain connects TRBV5-1 to TRBJ1-3; the D is unclear. CDR1 is SGHRS and CDR2 is YFSETQ in the germline V gene. CDR3 length equals 14 residues. The V end was cut by 4 bases, the J end by 0 bases, with 8 bases between. For the CDR3, the DNA is TGCGCCAGCAGCGTGGGAGACTCTGGAAACACCATATATTTT. Amino acids: CASSVGDSGNTIYF.

This clone was recorded once. The chain combines TRBV7-8 with TRBJ1-2, with 7 bases fitting TRBD1. This CDR3 spans 14 amino acids. Germline loops: CDR1 SGHVS, CDR2 FQNEAQ. Trimming removed 6 bases from V and 4 bases from J; junction bases left unmatched: 8. CDR3 residues: CASRKDRAGYGYTF. CDR3 nucleotide sequence: TGTGCCAGCAGAAAAGACAGGGCCGGCTATGGCTACACCTTC.

In nucleotides, the CDR3 is TGTGCCAGCAGCATCCGGACAGGGAGCTCCTATAATTCACCCCTCCACTTT. It translates to CASSIRTGSSYNSPLHF. V is TRBV7-2 and J is TRBJ1-6; 8 bases align to TRBD1. V dropped 5 bases and J dropped 0; count of bases not matched to a gene: 6. Germline V gene sequence: CDR1 SGHTA, CDR2 FQGNSA. This CDR3 is built from 17 residues.

This clone appeared a few times. The chain employs TRBV6-5 and TRBJ1-3; 7 nucleotides agree with TRBD1. Germline-derived CDR1 and CDR2 are MNHEY and SVGAGI. The V segment lost 8 bases and the J segment 4 bases; nucleotides outside the gene matches: 8. CDR3 length: 14 residues. CDR3 loop: CASLAGTEGNTIYF. The CDR3 nucleotides read TGTGCCAGCCTCGCCGGGACAGAGGGAAACACCATATATTTT.

The rearrangement uses TRBV4-3 and TRBJ2-3; 8 bases map to TRBD1. The germline CDR1 and CDR2 sequences are LGHNA and YSLEER. V lost 4 bases and J lost 6; bases outside the gene matches: 3. The CDR3 consists of 13 residues. The CDR3 loop is CASSLDRVDTQYF. CDR3 DNA: TGCGCCAGCAGCCTGGACAGGGTCGATACGCAGTATTTT.

The chain's CDR3 is CASSGRTGVDFNQPQHF. CDR3 bases: TGTGCCAGCAGTGGAAGGACAGGGGTAGATTTCAATCAGCCCCAGCATTTT. V usage is TRBV28 and J usage is TRBJ1-5, with 9 bases matching TRBD1. The CDR3 has 17 amino acids. Losses at the gene ends were 5 bases for V and 3 bases for J; bases not matched to a gene: 11. Germline loops: CDR1 MDHEN, CDR2 SYDVKM.

The rearrangement uses TRBV5-1 and TRBJ1-4; D unclear. CDR3 length: 16 residues. The germline V and J ends were trimmed by 3 bases and 2 bases, with 14 bases remaining between them. Germline V gene lookup returns CDR1 SGHRS and CDR2 YFSETQ. The CDR3 is CASSSRGGNTNEKLFF. CDR3 nucleotides: TGCGCCAGCAGCTCGAGAGGAGGGAACACTAATGAAAAACTGTTTTTT. The full variable domain, rest sourced from reference TRBV5-1 and TRBJ1-4, is KAGVTQTPRYLIKTRGQQVTLSCSPISGHRSVSWYQQTPGQGLQFLFEYFSETQRNKGNFPGRFSGRQFSNSRSEMNVSTLELGDSALYLCASSSRGGNTNEKLFFGSGTQLSVL.

The chain joins TRBV15 to TRBJ2-1; weak D call: TRBD1 (5 bases). CDR3 length: 13 residues. The V gene lost 8 bases and the J gene lost 4 bases, with 12 bases spanning the gap. The germline V gene encodes CDR1 LNHNV and CDR2 YYDKDF (reference sequence). In DNA, the CDR3 is TGTGCCACCGACGCACAGGATTACAATGAGCAGTTCTTC. This sequence encodes CATDAQDYNEQFF.

This clone came up a few times. This chain connects TRBV7-2 to TRBJ1-1; D uncertain. V lost 5 bases and J 6 bases, leaving 16 bases between the germline ends. This CDR3 comprises 14 residues. Germline V gene data show CDR1 as SGHTA and CDR2 as FQGNSA. The CDR3 region has the DNA TGTGCCAGCAGCCCGACAAGGCTCGGCGCTGAAGCTTTCTTT. Encoded protein: CASSPTRLGAEAFF.

A word on this clone: The sample holds other DNA sequences that translate to the same CDR3. The V and J genes are TRBV5-1 and TRBJ1-5; D gene unclear. This CDR3 has 13 residues. Trimming stripped 4 bases from V and 4 bases from J, with 9 bases between. Germline CDR1 and CDR2: SGHRS and YFSETQ. This CDR3 is CASSPGGNQPQHF. DNA for the CDR3: TGCGCCAGCAGCCCAGGTGGGAATCAGCCCCAGCATTTT.